The 23 T cell receptor beta chains listed next were all sequenced from one sample in a study of T-cell reconstitution after alpha-beta-depleted transplantation in children. Unique molecular identifiers were incorporated during preparation of the TCRbeta library. One entry per CDR3 protein results from TCRdb running MiXCR on the PCR reads. The repertoire holds 600,000 to 700,000 distinct CDR3 sequences, around 16% seen once, with about 1.1% in the top ten. This material consisted of PBMCs from the stem cell graft donor, taken from the stem cell graft. These TCRs come from a human donor who donated a stem cell graft to a child with acute myeloid leukemia.

This clonotype was found many times. The chain has TRBV20-1 and TRBJ2-4; 11 nucleotides match TRBD1. CDR3 length: 14 residues. V shed 0 bases and J 7 bases; nucleotides not matched to a gene: 2. The V gene's germline CDR1 is DFQATT and CDR2 SNEGSKA (reference sequence). For the CDR3, the DNA is TGCAGTGCTAGAGATGGGACAGGGGGGAACATTCAGTACTTC. Translation gives CSARDGTGGNIQYF.

The J gene is TRBJ1-4, the V gene TRBV7-2; D remains unclear. Germline loops: CDR1 SGHTA, CDR2 FQGNSA. V shed 0 bases and J shed 5 bases, with 10 bases lying between them. The CDR3 is 15 amino acids. This chain's CDR3 is CASSLAKNSNEKLFF. CDR3 nucleotide sequence: TGTGCCAGCAGCTTAGCGAAAAACAGCAATGAAAAACTGTTTTTT.

This clonotype was seen at least ten times. The CDR3 is CASSVSSTQGVGYGYTF. The CDR3 DNA follows: TGTGCCAGCAGCGTCAGCAGCACACAGGGGGTAGGCTATGGCTACACCTTC. The rearrangement uses TRBV5-5 and TRBJ1-2, with TRBD1 matching over 8 bases. CDR3 length equals 17 residues. The junction had 15 bases not matched to a gene; V was cut back by 4 bases and J by 4 bases. Germline-derived CDR1 and CDR2 are SGHKS and YYEKEE (reference sequence).

This clonotype turned up a few times. The CDR3 region is CASSSQANTGELFF. The CDR3 DNA sequence: TGCGCCAGCAGCTCACAGGCGAACACCGGGGAGCTGTTTTTT. The chain combines TRBV5-1 with TRBJ2-2, with a weak D call TRBD1 (5 bases). The CDR3 spans 14 residues. V was clipped by 3 bases and J by 0 bases, with 6 bases between them. In germline, CDR1 is SGHRS, CDR2 YFSETQ.

This clonotype has a count of ten or more. V and J are TRBV29-1 and TRBJ2-7; TRBD1 might be the D (5 bases). Germline-derived CDR1 and CDR2 are SQVTM and ANQGSEA. The CDR3 loop spans 13 amino acids. Trimming cost V 2 bases and J 1 base, with 9 bases left between them. In DNA form, the CDR3 reads TGCAGCGTTGAATCCCCAGGGTCCTACGAGCAGTACTTC. Its protein product is CSVESPGSYEQYF.

At least ten counts were recorded for this clonotype. CDR3 sequence reads: CASSSLPYNEQFF. The CDR3 DNA sequence: TGTGCCAGCAGTAGTTTGCCCTACAATGAGCAGTTCTTC. The chain combines TRBV5-6 with TRBJ2-1; D is unresolved. From germline, CDR1 is SGHDT and CDR2 YYEEEE. The CDR3 extends over 13 amino acids. The V end lost 5 bases, the J end lost 2 bases, and 8 bases lay between the germline ends.

The chain couples TRBV6-5 to TRBJ2-1; D remains unclear. CDR1 is MNHEY and CDR2 is SVGAGI in the germline V gene. This CDR3 is 14 amino acids long. Between the trimmed V and J ends, which lost 3 bases and 9 bases, there was a span of 15 bases. The DNA for the CDR3 is TGTGCCAGCAGTTATGGAGAGGAATGGAGTGAGCAGTTCTTC. Translation gives CASSYGEEWSEQFF.

In this sample, this clonotype turned up many times. The J gene is TRBJ2-7, the V gene TRBV20-1, with D uncertain. V was trimmed by 0 bases and J by 4 bases, leaving 7 bases between them. The V gene's germline CDR1 is DFQATT and CDR2 SNEGSKA (reference sequence). The CDR3 loop spans 12 amino acids. DNA of the CDR3: TGCAGTGCTAGAGACGACGGGTACGAGCAGTACGTC. Protein product: CSARDDGYEQYV.

In its sample, this clonotype was seen a few times. The chain is built from TRBV6-2 or TRBV6-3 and TRBJ1-5; D perhaps matches TRBD1 (5 bases). The germline V gene has CDR1 MNHEY and CDR2 SVGEGT. Trimming cost V 4 bases and J 2 bases, with 12 bases left between them. The CDR3 is 15 amino acids. CDR3 DNA sequence: TGTGCCAGCAGTTCAAGACCGGGGGGCAATCAGCCCCAGCATTTT. Protein: CASSSRPGGNQPQHF.

This chain joins TRBV7-9 and TRBJ2-7, with TRBD1 identical over 8 bases. The CDR3 runs 15 residues. Trimming cost V 5 bases and J 1 base; bases outside gene matches: 7. Germline lookup yields CDR1 SEHNR and CDR2 FQNEAQ (reference sequence). The CDR3 DNA reads TGTGCCAGCAGCCAGGGGGCCGGTATTTCCTACGAGCAGTACTTC. This translates into CASSQGAGISYEQYF.

This clonotype was seen only a few times. V and J are TRBV5-1 and TRBJ2-3; perhaps TRBD1 as D (6 bases). The CDR3 extends over 16 amino acids. V gave up 0 bases and J gave up 2 bases, with 13 bases separating them. Per germline, CDR1 SGHRS and CDR2 YFSETQ. The CDR3 loop reads CASSLAPDSFTDTQYF. Written as DNA, the CDR3 is TGCGCCAGCAGCTTGGCCCCGGACAGTTTCACAGATACGCAGTATTTT.

This clonotype was picked up many times. The V and J genes are TRBV9 and TRBJ2-1; a possible D gene is TRBD2 (5 bases). Germline V lookup: CDR1 SGDLS, CDR2 YYNGEE. V was trimmed by 0 bases and J by 0 bases, leaving 13 bases between them. The CDR3 sequence is 17 residues long. CDR3 nucleotide sequence: TGTGCCAGCAGCGTAGGGGGTAGCGCGAGCTCCTACAATGAGCAGTTCTTC. Encoded protein: CASSVGGSASSYNEQFF.

The rearrangement uses TRBV5-5 and TRBJ2-3, with 10 positions matching TRBD1. CDR1 and CDR2 (germline): SGHKS, YYEKEE (reference sequence). The CDR3 length is 16 residues. The J segment lost 2 bases and the V segment lost 4 bases, leaving 7 bases of the junction unmatched. The CDR3 loop is CASSRDRGPPTDTQYF. CDR3 bases: TGTGCCAGCAGCCGGGACAGGGGACCCCCCACAGATACGCAGTATTTT.

This clonotype has just a few counts. The V gene is TRBV4-2, the J gene TRBJ2-5; TRBD2 aligns across 8 bases. The CDR3 spans 16 residues. Germline-derived CDR1 and CDR2 are LGHNA and YNFKEQ. V was clipped by 1 base and J by 4 bases; unmatched bases: 8. In nucleotides, the CDR3 is TGTGCCAGCAGCCAAGGAACCGGGACTAGTGGAGAGACCCAGTACTTC. Translation gives CASSQGTGTSGETQYF.

This chain connects TRBV13 to TRBJ1-2; TRBD1 agrees at 10 bases. The CDR3 spans 17 residues. Trimming at V came to 0 bases and at J to 6 bases, leaving 10 bases not matched to a gene. Germline-derived CDR1 and CDR2 are PRHDT and FYEKMQ (reference sequence). CDR3 region: CASSLGGDRGDFDGYTF. CDR3 DNA: TGTGCCAGCAGCTTAGGGGGGGACAGGGGTGATTTCGATGGCTACACCTTC. Drawing the rest from reference TRBV13 and TRBJ1-2, the complete variable domain is AAGVIQSPRHLIKEKRETATLKCYPIPRHDTVYWYQQGPGQDPQFLISFYEKMQSDKGSIPDRFSAQQFSDYHSELNMSSLELGDSALYFCASSLGGDRGDFDGYTFGSGTRLTVV.

The table lists this clonotype with many counts. The chain carries TRBV20-1 and TRBJ1-5; 8 positions agree with TRBD1. Germline V gene sequence: CDR1 DFQATT, CDR2 SNEGSKA (reference sequence). J lost 7 bases, V lost 5 bases, and 4 bases had no gene match. The CDR3 runs 12 residues. The CDR3 is CSAAGGWQPQHF. CDR3 in DNA: TGCAGTGCTGCAGGGGGCTGGCAGCCCCAGCATTTT.

V gene TRBV21-1 combines with J gene TRBJ1-6. TRBV21-1 is a known pseudogene. The CDR3 covers 19 residues. Here the CDR3 DNA reads TGTGCCAGCAGCATACGCGACGAGGGAGGCCTCTCCCCGAATTCACCCCTCCACTTT. Translating it yields CASSIRDEGGLSPNSPLHF.

This clonotype turned up a few times. The chain couples TRBV9 to TRBJ2-1; TRBD2 is a possible D gene (6 bases). Trimming pared 0 bases from V and 1 base from J, leaving 8 bases between. The germline V gene has CDR1 SGDLS and CDR2 YYNGEE. The CDR3 loop spans 15 amino acids. The CDR3 reads CASSVGRGSYNEQFF. CDR3 sequence (DNA): TGTGCCAGCAGCGTAGGACGGGGGTCCTACAATGAGCAGTTCTTC.

In its sample, this clonotype was seen a few times. The chain links TRBV20-1 to TRBJ2-3; D not certain. This CDR3 spans 13 amino acids. Germline loops: CDR1 DFQATT, CDR2 SNEGSKA (reference sequence). V lost 6 bases and J lost 1, with 11 bases in between. The CDR3: CSAWVGGTDTQYF. The CDR3, as DNA: TGCAGTGCATGGGTAGGCGGCACAGATACGCAGTATTTT.

At least ten counts were recorded for this clonotype. The J gene is TRBJ2-2, the V gene TRBV12-3 or TRBV12-4, with D maybe TRBD1 (8 bases). The CDR3 spans 14 residues. Trimming cost V 4 bases and J 6 bases, with 12 bases left between them. The DNA of the CDR3 is TGTGCCAGCAGTTGGACAGGGAGGGCCGGGGAGCTGTTTTTT. Its translation: CASSWTGRAGELFF.

The chain recombines TRBV5-1 with TRBJ1-6; D is undetermined. V was trimmed by 0 bases and J by 6 bases, leaving 10 bases between them. The CDR3 extends over 15 amino acids. Germline V gene sequence: CDR1 SGHRS, CDR2 YFSETQ. This CDR3 reads CASSLGGPANSPLHF. The CDR3 DNA is TGCGCCAGCAGCTTGGGAGGGCCCGCTAATTCACCCCTCCACTTT.

This clonotype was observed at least ten times. J is TRBJ2-6 and V is TRBV11-2; possible D gene TRBD1, 5 bases. The V and J ends lost 0 bases and 12 bases respectively, with 9 bases between them. The CDR3 has 13 amino acids. Germline V gives CDR1 SGHAT, CDR2 FQNNGV. The CDR3 is CASSLDTQGVLTF. For the CDR3, the DNA is TGTGCCAGCAGCTTAGATACCCAGGGCGTCCTGACTTTC.

The chain links TRBV10-1 to TRBJ2-3, with D possibly matching TRBD1 (6 bases). Trimming pared 3 bases from V and 1 base from J, leaving 14 bases between. The CDR3 has 16 amino acids. Germline V gene lookup returns CDR1 WNHNN and CDR2 SYGVQD (reference sequence). The CDR3 DNA is TGCGCCAGCAGTGACCCAGGGGACCTTGGCACAGATACGCAGTATTTT. This gives the protein CASSDPGDLGTDTQYF.